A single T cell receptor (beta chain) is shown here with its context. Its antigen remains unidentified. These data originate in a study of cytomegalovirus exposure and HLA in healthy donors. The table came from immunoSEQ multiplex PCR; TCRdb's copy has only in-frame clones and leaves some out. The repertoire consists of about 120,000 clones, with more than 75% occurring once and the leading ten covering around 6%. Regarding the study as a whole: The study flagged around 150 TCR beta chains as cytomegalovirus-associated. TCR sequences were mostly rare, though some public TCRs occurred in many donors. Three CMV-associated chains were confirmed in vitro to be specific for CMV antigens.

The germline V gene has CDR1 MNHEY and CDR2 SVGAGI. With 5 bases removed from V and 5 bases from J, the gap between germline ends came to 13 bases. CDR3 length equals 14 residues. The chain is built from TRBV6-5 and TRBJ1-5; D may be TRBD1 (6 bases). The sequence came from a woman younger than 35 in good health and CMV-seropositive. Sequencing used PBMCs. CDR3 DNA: TGTGCCAGCAGTCAAGGACAGAATGATCAGCCCCAGCATTTT. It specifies CASSQGQNDQPQHF.